This T cell receptor beta chain was documented in a study of T-cell memory formation after mild COVID-19. Study findings and constraints: While clones contracting from day 15 to 85 were balanced between CD4 and CD8, later expanders leaned CD4+. What remained unconfirmed was the SARS-CoV-2 specificity of second-wave clones peaking on day 37.

Turning to this clonotype: What it binds is unknown. The junction differs from germline at one of its ends, possibly a read error.

The CDR3 is 13 residues long. The germline gives CDR1 DFQATT, CDR2 SNEGSKA (reference sequence). TCR alpha and TCR beta cDNA libraries with sample barcodes and UMIs came from 5'RACE using constant-segment primers. TCRdb recomputed calls from the 5' RACE reads with MiXCR, one row per CDR3 protein. Here the sample spans 100,000 to 120,000 distinct CDR3 sequences, 20% to 25% being singletons. The V call is TRBV20-1, the J call TRBJ2-2; D possibly corresponds to TRBD1 (6 bases). The receptor comes from a man younger than 30 who had mild COVID-19 (a few samples of this study predate the infection). Cell type and time point are not known. Sequenced input: PBMCs or a T cell subset sorted from them (not recorded which). The DNA of the CDR3 is TGCAGTGCCAAGGACAGAGACACCGGGAAGCTGTTTTTT. Its translation: CSAKDRDTGKLFF.